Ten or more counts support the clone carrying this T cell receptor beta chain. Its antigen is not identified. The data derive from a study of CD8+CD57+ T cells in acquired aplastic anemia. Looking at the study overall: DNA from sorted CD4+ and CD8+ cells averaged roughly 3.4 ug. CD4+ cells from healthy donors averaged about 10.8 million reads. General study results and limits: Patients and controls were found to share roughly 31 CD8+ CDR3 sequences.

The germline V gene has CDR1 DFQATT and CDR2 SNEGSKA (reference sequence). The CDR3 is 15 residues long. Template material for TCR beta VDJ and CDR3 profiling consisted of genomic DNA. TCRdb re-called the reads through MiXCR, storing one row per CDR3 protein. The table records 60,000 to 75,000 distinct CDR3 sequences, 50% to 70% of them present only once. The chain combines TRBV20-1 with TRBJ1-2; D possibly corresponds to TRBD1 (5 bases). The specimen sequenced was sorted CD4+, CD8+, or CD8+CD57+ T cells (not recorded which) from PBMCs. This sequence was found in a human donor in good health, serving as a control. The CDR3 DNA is TGCAGCTCGTCGAAGGGGCGGCAGCCTGGCTATGGCTACACCTTC. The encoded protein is CSSSKGRQPGYGYTF.